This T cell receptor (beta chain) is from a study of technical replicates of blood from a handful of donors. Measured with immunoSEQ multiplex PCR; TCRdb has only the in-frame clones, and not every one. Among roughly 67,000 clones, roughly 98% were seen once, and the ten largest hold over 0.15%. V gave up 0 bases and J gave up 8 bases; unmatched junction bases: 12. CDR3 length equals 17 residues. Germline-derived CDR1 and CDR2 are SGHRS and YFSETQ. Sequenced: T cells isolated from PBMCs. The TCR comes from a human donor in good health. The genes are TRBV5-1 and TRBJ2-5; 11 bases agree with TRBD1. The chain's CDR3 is CASSLAGTGGTKFTQYF. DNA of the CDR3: TGCGCCAGCAGCTTGGCCGGGACAGGGGGGACCAAATTCACCCAGTACTTC.